These 30 T cell receptor beta chains originate from one sample sequenced in a study of shared clonotypes between healthy human individuals. This table comes from immunoSEQ multiplex PCR, and its TCRdb copy is limited to in-frame clones, with some not included. The sample gives under 1,100,000 clones, about 75% of which show up once; approximately 1.5% is in the top ten. Sequencing used memory CD4+ T cells sorted from blood. The subset: CD45RA-negative fraction. These TCRs come from a man aged 18 to 29 in good health.

This chain connects TRBV7-6 to TRBJ1-5; D is uncertain. The CDR3 length is 13 residues. Trimming left V 0 bases short and J 7 bases short, with 7 bases between. Looked up from germline, CDR1 is SGHVS and CDR2 is FNYEAQ. The CDR3 nucleotides read TGTGCCAGCAGCTTAGCGGCCGGGCAGCCCCAGCATTTT. It is translated as CASSLAAGQPQHF. The whole variable domain, filled in from reference TRBV7-6 and TRBJ1-5, reads GAGVSQSPRYKVTKRGQDVALRCDPISGHVSLYWYRQALGQGPEFLTYFNYEAQQDKSGLPNDRFSAERPEGSISTLTIQRTEQRDSAMYRCASSLAAGQPQHFGDGTRLSIL.

The chain links TRBV5-1 to TRBJ2-3, with a possible D match to TRBD2 (5 bases). Trimming removed 0 bases from V and 4 bases from J, with 15 bases in between. The CDR3 runs 16 residues. Germline V gene lookup returns CDR1 SGHRS and CDR2 YFSETQ. In nucleotides, the CDR3 is TGCGCCAGCAGCTTGGCCGCGGGCAAGGGTGCAGATACGCAGTATTTT. Translation: CASSLAAGKGADTQYF.

J is TRBJ1-5 and V is TRBV10-1, with D tentatively TRBD1 (6 bases). CDR3 length: 14 residues. Trimming stripped 4 bases from V and 3 bases from J, with 10 bases between. Per the germline V gene, CDR1 is WNHNN and CDR2 is SYGVQD (reference sequence). CDR3: CASSGGAPNQPQHF. CDR3 coding DNA: TGCGCCAGCAGTGGGGGGGCTCCCAATCAGCCCCAGCATTTT.

The chain recombines TRBV7-3 with TRBJ2-1; TRBD1 is a possible D gene (5 bases). This CDR3 has 15 residues. Trimming pared 5 bases from V and 2 bases from J, leaving 13 bases between. Germline assignment: CDR1 SGHTA and CDR2 FQGTGA. This CDR3 reads CASSPSAGTYNEQFF. Here the CDR3 DNA reads TGTGCCAGCAGCCCCTCCGCAGGGACCTACAATGAGCAGTTCTTC.

The V call is TRBV2, the J call TRBJ1-5; 7 positions match TRBD1. V dropped 5 bases and J dropped 0; count of bases not matched to a gene: 4. Germline V gene sequence: CDR1 SNHLY, CDR2 FYNNEI. CDR3 size: 15 residues. For the CDR3, the DNA is TGTGCCAGCAGTTACAGGGGATATAGCAATCAGCCCCAGCATTTT. The encoded protein is CASSYRGYSNQPQHF.

The chain carries TRBV5-4 and TRBJ1-3; 7 nucleotides match TRBD1. V shed 4 bases, J shed 4 bases, and the junction held 17 bases outside the gene matches. From germline, CDR1 is SGHNT and CDR2 YYREEE (reference sequence). CDR3 size: 18 residues. The CDR3 protein is CASSQGVGGSGRGNTIYF. The CDR3 DNA follows: TGTGCCAGCAGCCAGGGGGTAGGGGGCTCTGGGCGCGGAAACACCATATATTTT.

This clone was observed once. The chain links TRBV11-2 to TRBJ2-1; D perhaps matches TRBD1 (6 bases). Germline lookup yields CDR1 SGHAT and CDR2 FQNNGV. Trimming took off 3 bases at V and 6 bases at J, with 12 bases between the two ends. The CDR3 loop spans 14 amino acids. The CDR3 region has the DNA TGTGCCAGCAGCTTCACAGGGCTGGCCAATGAGCAGTTCTTC. This translates into CASSFTGLANEQFF.

This chain joins TRBV6-1 and TRBJ1-5, with D unclear. The V gene lost 4 bases and the J gene lost 0 bases, with 10 bases spanning the gap. Germline V lookup: CDR1 MNHNS, CDR2 SASEGT. This CDR3 region has 15 residues. The CDR3 loop reads CASSAESYSNQPQHF. DNA for the CDR3: TGTGCCAGCAGTGCCGAGAGTTATAGCAATCAGCCCCAGCATTTT.

With regard to this clone: A far larger clone lies a single base away; this is likely a read error. The CDR3 nucleotides are TGTGCCAGTAGTCCGGGGACAGCTAATGAAAAACTGTTTTTT. It codes for CASSPGTANEKLFF. The V call is TRBV19, the J call TRBJ1-4, with 7 bases matching TRBD1. J was trimmed by 3 bases and V by 5 bases; bases with no gene match: 3. The CDR3 contains 14 residues. Germline V CDR1 and CDR2: LNHDA, SQIVND (reference sequence). The full variable domain, completed using reference TRBV19 and TRBJ1-4, is DGGITQSPKYLFRKEGQNVTLSCEQNLNHDAMYWYRQDPGQGLRLIYYSQIVNDFQKGDIAEGYSVSREKKESFPLTVTSAQKNPTAFYLCASSPGTANEKLFFGSGTQLSVL.

V and J are TRBV10-3 and TRBJ2-3; D uncertain. The CDR3 is 14 amino acids. Germline CDR1 ENHRY, CDR2 SYGVKD. The germline V and J ends were trimmed by 10 bases and 2 bases, with 16 bases remaining between them. CDR3 sequence (DNA): TGTGCCACCACAGCGCAAGAATTCACAGATACGCAGTATTTT. Amino acids: CATTAQEFTDTQYF.

The rearrangement links TRBV12-5 to TRBJ2-7; no clear D. V lost 2 bases, J lost 4 bases, and 6 bases lay in between. The CDR3 contains 12 residues. From germline, CDR1 is LGHNT and CDR2 FRNRAP. The CDR3 here is CASGLLSYEQYF. CDR3 coding DNA: TGTGCTAGTGGTTTGCTTTCGTACGAGCAGTACTTC. Complete variable domain (other parts from reference TRBV12-5 and TRBJ2-7): DARVTQTPRHKVTEMGQEVTMRCQPILGHNTVFWYRQTMMQGLELLAYFRNRAPLDDSGMPKDRFSAEMPDATLATLKIQPSEPRDSAVYFCASGLLSYEQYFGPGTRLTVT.

The chain is built from TRBV18 and TRBJ1-1; D possibly corresponds to TRBD1 (5 bases). Trimming stripped 5 bases from V and 3 bases from J, with 10 bases between. Germline V gene lookup returns CDR1 KGHSH and CDR2 LQKENI. This CDR3 spans 13 amino acids. CDR3 sequence (DNA): TGTGCCAGCTCAGGGGGACTTTACACTGAAGCTTTCTTT. This gives the protein CASSGGLYTEAFF.

The V and J genes are TRBV5-1 and TRBJ2-5, with 7 positions matching TRBD1. After removal of 4 bases from V and 5 bases from J, the junction contained 14 bases not matched to a gene. This CDR3 is built from 16 residues. Germline V gene data show CDR1 as SGHRS and CDR2 as YFSETQ. The CDR3 is CASSQRAGGIGETQYF. CDR3 DNA: TGCGCCAGCAGCCAGAGGGCAGGGGGAATAGGGGAGACCCAGTACTTC.

This clone appeared a few times. The chain is built from TRBV5-4 and TRBJ2-3, with 8 bases identical to TRBD2. Germline CDR1 and CDR2: SGHNT and YYREEE (reference sequence). With 5 bases clipped from V and 4 bases from J, the junction kept 9 bases outside the gene matches. This CDR3 contains 15 residues. CDR3 in DNA: TGTGCCAGCAGGATTCCCGGGGGGGCGGCAGATACGCAGTATTTT. Translated, it gives CASRIPGGAADTQYF.

CDR3 in DNA: TGTGCCAGCAGAACGACGGGAAGCACAGATACGCAGTATTTT. Translation gives CASRTTGSTDTQYF. The chain recombines TRBV27 with TRBJ2-3; a possible D gene is TRBD2 (5 bases). This CDR3 region has 14 residues. The germline V and J ends were trimmed by 6 bases and 0 bases, with 10 bases remaining between them. CDR1 and CDR2 from the germline V gene are MNHEY and SMNVEV (reference sequence).

The V and J genes are TRBV30 and TRBJ2-2; 9 bases align to TRBD1. CDR1 and CDR2 (germline): GTSNPN, SVGIG (reference sequence). This CDR3 has 15 amino acids. The junction had 6 bases not matched to a gene; V was cut back by 3 bases and J by 4 bases. DNA for the CDR3: TGTGCCTGGAGGACAGGGGGGCTAGTCACCGGGGAGCTGTTTTTT. Amino acid sequence: CAWRTGGLVTGELFF.

The chain carries TRBV7-2 and TRBJ1-6, with 8 nucleotides matching TRBD1. From germline, CDR1 is SGHTA and CDR2 FQGNSA. CDR3 length equals 17 residues. Trimming cost V 3 bases and J 3 bases; bases outside gene matches: 7. CDR3 coding DNA: TGTGCCAGCAGCTTGGACAGGGCCCACCTCTATAATTCACCCCTCCACTTT. Amino acid sequence: CASSLDRAHLYNSPLHF.

CDR3 in DNA: TGTGCCAGCAGGCGGGGCGGGAGGGACAATGAGCAGTTCTTC. It translates to CASRRGGRDNEQFF. The chain combines TRBV2 with TRBJ2-1; 9 nucleotides agree with TRBD2. The CDR3 has 14 residues. The trim removed 6 bases at V and 5 bases at J, leaving 5 bases unmatched. Germline CDR1 reads SNHLY; CDR2 reads FYNNEI. Filled out from reference TRBV2 and TRBJ2-1, the complete variable domain reads EPEVTQTPSHQVTQMGQEVILRCVPISNHLYFYWYRQILGQKVEFLVSFYNNEISEKSEIFDDQFSVERPDGSNFTLKIRSTKLEDSAMYFCASRRGGRDNEQFFGPGTRLTVL.

This clone was counted a few times. The chain combines TRBV13 with TRBJ2-6; TRBD1 is a possible D gene (6 bases). The CDR3 totals 15 residues. Per the germline V gene, CDR1 is PRHDT and CDR2 is FYEKMQ (reference sequence). The ends were cut back, 8 bases at V and 0 bases at J, with 11 bases in the middle. CDR3 amino acids: CASGRGGSGANVLTF. In nucleotides, the CDR3 is TGTGCCAGCGGGAGAGGGGGCTCTGGGGCCAACGTCCTGACTTTC.

V gene TRBV10-3 combines with J gene TRBJ1-1, with TRBD1 matching 10 bases. With V trimmed by 6 bases and J by 5 bases, 6 bases remained unmatched. Germline V gene lookup returns CDR1 ENHRY and CDR2 SYGVKD. This CDR3 contains 14 residues. In DNA, the CDR3 is TGTGCCATCAGCCGGACAGGGGGTGGAACTGAAGCTTTCTTT. Amino acid sequence: CAISRTGGGTEAFF.

The CDR3, as DNA: TGTGCCAGCAGTTCCCCGGGACAGGGCACTGAAGCTTTCTTT. It translates to CASSSPGQGTEAFF. V usage is TRBV11-2 and J usage is TRBJ1-1, with 9 bases fitting TRBD1. Germline V gene data show CDR1 as SGHAT and CDR2 as FQNNGV. The junction had 6 bases not matched to a gene; V was cut back by 6 bases and J by 4 bases. The CDR3 is made up of 14 amino acids.

The chain combines TRBV27 with TRBJ2-5; D is possibly TRBD2 (6 bases). The J call may be faulty, since TRBJ2-7 better matches the DNA end. Germline V gene lookup returns CDR1 MNHEY and CDR2 SMNVEV (reference sequence). This CDR3 has 14 amino acids. CDR3 protein: CASSRAAGSYEQYF. The CDR3 bases are TGTGCCAGCAGTAGGGCCGCGGGGTCCTACGAGCAGTACTTC.

V usage is TRBV27 and J usage is TRBJ1-4; 7 bases agree with TRBD1. The germline V gene has CDR1 MNHEY and CDR2 SMNVEV (reference sequence). After removal of 7 bases from V and 3 bases from J, the junction contained 8 bases not matched to a gene. The CDR3 length is 15 residues. CDR3 coding DNA: TGTGCCAGCACTCCGTGGCAGGGGGCTAATGAAAAACTGTTTTTT. Translated, it gives CASTPWQGANEKLFF.

The chain combines TRBV5-6 with TRBJ1-4; the D is unclear. The germline CDR1 and CDR2 sequences are SGHDT and YYEEEE. This CDR3 comprises 13 residues. Trimming pared 3 bases from V and 8 bases from J, leaving 11 bases between. CDR3 DNA sequence: TGTGCCAGCAGCTGGAGCGGACGGGAAAAACTGTTTTTT. It codes for CASSWSGREKLFF.

As to this clone: One end of the junction varies from germline; a read error may be responsible. The gene calls are TRBV7-7 and TRBJ2-2, with 9 bases that match TRBD1. This CDR3 is built from 16 residues. The germline CDR1 and CDR2 sequences are SSHAT and FNYEAQ (reference sequence). The DNA for the CDR3 is TGTGCTAGCAGCACCGGGACAGGGAAATCCACCGGGGAGCTGTTTTTT. Protein sequence: CASSTGTGKSTGELFF.

CDR3 loop: CASSPSGERGAETQYF. The DNA for the CDR3 is TGCGCCAGCAGCCCGTCAGGGGAGCGGGGGGCAGAGACCCAGTACTTC. The chain has TRBV4-1 and TRBJ2-5, with TRBD2 identical over 9 bases. Unmatched junction bases numbered 10, after V lost 4 bases and J lost 4 bases. The CDR3 totals 16 residues. Germline values: CDR1 MGHRA, CDR2 YSYEKL.

V gene TRBV13 combines with J gene TRBJ1-1; 8 bases map to TRBD1. The CDR3 spans 14 residues. Germline CDR1 is PRHDT and CDR2 is FYEKMQ (reference sequence). Losses at the gene ends were 6 bases for V and 5 bases for J; bases not matched to a gene: 8. CDR3: CASRPDRVGTEAFF. The CDR3 bases are TGTGCCAGCAGACCGGACAGGGTTGGTACTGAAGCTTTCTTT.

The J gene is TRBJ1-6, the V gene TRBV5-1, with 9 bases that match TRBD1. Germline values: CDR1 SGHRS, CDR2 YFSETQ. This CDR3 region has 15 residues. The junction had 4 bases not matched to a gene; V was cut back by 2 bases and J by 7 bases. The CDR3 region is CASSFGTGSNSPLHF. CDR3 nucleotide sequence: TGCGCCAGCAGCTTCGGGACAGGGTCGAATTCACCCCTCCACTTT.

The chain is built from TRBV5-1 and TRBJ1-5; no reliable D call. The CDR3 runs to 14 residues. Germline CDR1 SGHRS, CDR2 YFSETQ. Trimming stripped 4 bases from V and 7 bases from J, with 15 bases between. CDR3 amino acids: CASSDRAPRQPQHF. DNA for the CDR3: TGCGCCAGCAGCGATCGGGCTCCGCGGCAGCCCCAGCATTTT.

There are a few counts of this clone. The V call is TRBV11-3, the J call TRBJ2-2; 11 bases line up with TRBD2. V gave up 4 bases and J gave up 4 bases; unmatched junction bases: 11. Germline V lookup: CDR1 SGHNT, CDR2 YENEEA. The CDR3 is 18 amino acids. The CDR3 here is CASSSPLGSGGVTGELFF. The CDR3 DNA reads TGTGCCAGCAGCTCGCCGTTGGGTAGCGGGGGGGTCACCGGGGAGCTGTTTTTT.